This T cell receptor beta chain was recovered during a study of OX40 agonist ivuxolimab in advanced cancers. Study observations and caveats: Compared with CD4+, CD8+ T cells on average had more expanded clones.

Autoimmune disease history or systemic immunosuppression meant exclusion. Profiling relied on immunoSEQ multiplex PCR, and the TCRdb table lists in-frame clones only, not all of them. In the table there are under 60,000 clones, 70% to 85% of which are singletons. Trimming removed 6 bases from V and 5 bases from J, with 21 bases in between. The CDR3 has 16 residues. Germline loops: CDR1 MGHRA, CDR2 YSYEKL. Comments on this clone: Its specificity is unknown.

The rearrangement joins TRBV4-1 to TRBJ2-3; a possible D gene is TRBD2 (7 bases). The sequence derives from an adult with an advanced solid tumor such as melanoma, head and neck, liver or kidney cancer. The specimen was CD4+ or CD8+ T cells sorted from blood, collected in a trial of the OX40 agonist ivuxolimab. The CDR3 DNA follows: TGCGCCAGCAGAGATCTCCCGGGGGGCCGGGGAGATACGCAGTATTTT. It yields the protein CASRDLPGGRGDTQYF.